These 2 T cell receptor beta chains share one sample of origin, sequenced in a study of regulatory T cells in long-lasting Graves disease. As for time point: newly diagnosed GD, antithyroid drugs for less than 3 months. With RNA extracted from PBMCs as input, the TCR library was made. Investigators prepared the TCR beta libraries by applying iRepertoire HTBI primers and Arm-PCR of CDR3 regions. TCRdb passed the multiplex PCR reads through MiXCR, listing each CDR3 protein once. Of 550,000 to 600,000 distinct CDR3 sequences in the sample, approximately 16% were seen once. The same data also went into a second study, on T cells in Graves' hyperthyroidism and ophthalmopathy.

The sample was peripheral blood mononuclear cells (PBMCs), taken at new diagnosis, from a patient treated with antithyroid drugs. These receptors all come from a man aged 18 to 30 with Graves disease.

This clonotype was seen at least ten times. The chain recombines TRBV6-1 with TRBJ1-1; no firm D call. Trimming pared 1 base from V and 8 bases from J, leaving 14 bases between. CDR3 length: 14 residues. Per germline, CDR1 MNHNS and CDR2 SASEGT. CDR3 region: CASSEDESFREAFF. Here the CDR3 DNA reads TGTGCCAGCAGTGAAGATGAGTCGTTTCGAGAAGCTTTCTTT.

The chain uses TRBV20-1 and TRBJ1-1; possible D gene TRBD1, 5 bases. The CDR3 length is 14 residues. V shed 1 base and J shed 0 bases, with 9 bases lying between them. Germline V CDR1 and CDR2: DFQATT, SNEGSKA (reference sequence). CDR3 protein: CSARVGGMNTEAFF. CDR3 sequence (DNA): TGCAGTGCTAGAGTTGGGGGGATGAACACTGAAGCTTTCTTT.